This T cell receptor (beta chain) derives from a study of cytomegalovirus exposure and HLA in healthy donors. General observations from the study: Per published reports, the classifier diagnosed cytomegalovirus status with high specificity and sensitivity. The likely origin of a cluster of highly shared sequence variants was a sequencing artifact.

V shed 5 bases and J shed 0 bases, with 8 bases lying between them. Germline assignment: CDR1 SGHTA and CDR2 FQGNSA. The CDR3 has 14 residues. In the PCR, 60 Vbeta and 13 Jbeta primers were used. Produced via immunoSEQ multiplex PCR; TCRdb's table is partial and in-frame only. The sample has roughly 200,000 clones; roughly 85% are singletons. Concerning this clone: Antigen unknown.

Sequencing input: PBMCs. The genes are TRBV7-2 and TRBJ2-4; no reliable D call. This clonotype originated in a woman aged 25 to 45 in good health and CMV-seropositive. DNA of the CDR3: TGTGCCAGCAGCCCCCGGGTAGCCAAAAACATTCAGTACTTC. It specifies CASSPRVAKNIQYF.